These T cell receptor beta chains were read from a single sample in a study of graft-versus-host responses after intestinal transplantation. Clones were sequenced by immunoSEQ multiplex PCR, and TCRdb holds only the in-frame ones, with some missing. The table lists around 100,000 clones, about 92% of them singletons. Their specific antigens are unknown. Sequencing used unstimulated CD4+ T cells sorted from spleen or lymph node cells, obtained before transplant. These TCRs come from a human donor who was the organ donor for an intestinal transplant. The CDR3 runs from the conserved cysteine through the conserved F or W. A D gene is named only where the DNA matches it firmly. Some rows have no size entry. The others give once, few or many, or a class for an expanded clone.

abundance	v_gene	d_gene	j_gene	len	CDR3aa	CDR3nt
NA	TRBV7-2	TRBD2	TRBJ2-7	13	CASSWTSGNEQYF	TGTGCCAGCAGCTGGACTAGCGGGAACGAGCAGTACTTC
once	TRBV5-1	NA	TRBJ1-1	15	CASSLLDRSNTEAFF	TGCGCCAGCAGCTTGCTCGACAGATCGAACACTGAAGCTTTCTTT
NA	TRBV27	NA	TRBJ2-6	18	CASSSLLLGQSGANVLTF	TGTGCCAGCAGTTCCTTACTACTCGGCCAGTCTGGGGCCAACGTCCTGACTTTC
NA	TRBV9	NA	TRBJ2-3	15	CASSVGRFSTDTQYF	TGTGCCAGCAGCGTAGGACGTTTTAGCACAGATACGCAGTATTTT
NA	TRBV2	TRBD2	TRBJ2-5	14	CASRRLARQETQYF	TGTGCCAGCAGACGACTAGCGAGACAAGAGACCCAGTACTTC
NA	TRBV5-1	TRBD2	TRBJ2-7	16	CASSLAGTSGPYEQYF	TGCGCCAGCAGCTTGGCCGGGACTAGCGGTCCCTACGAGCAGTACTTC
NA	TRBV19	TRBD1	TRBJ2-5	16	CASSPRSRDRQETQYF	TGTGCCAGTAGTCCAAGATCCCGGGACAGACAAGAGACCCAGTACTTC
NA	TRBV7-2	NA	TRBJ1-1	13	CASSLALNTEAFF	TGTGCCAGCAGCTTAGCGCTGAACACTGAAGCTTTCTTT
NA	TRBV19	TRBD1	TRBJ2-3	14	CASSTQGFTDTQYF	TGTGCCAGTAGTACACAGGGGTTCACAGATACGCAGTATTTT
NA	TRBV29-1	NA	TRBJ1-1	13	CSVGLSRSTEAFF	TGCAGCGTTGGGTTGTCCAGAAGCACTGAAGCTTTCTTT
NA	TRBV11-2	TRBD2	TRBJ2-3	17	CASSLGTSGRSGDTQYF	TGTGCCAGCAGCTTAGGGACTAGCGGGAGGTCGGGGGATACGCAGTATTTT
NA	TRBV19	TRBD1	TRBJ2-3	16	CASSIFRDRGPDTQYF	TGTGCCAGTAGTATATTCCGGGACAGGGGACCAGATACGCAGTATTTT
NA	TRBV19	TRBD2	TRBJ2-3	16	CASSIASGISTDTQYF	TGTGCCAGTAGTATAGCTAGCGGGATTAGCACAGATACGCAGTATTTT
NA	TRBV5-4	NA	TRBJ1-1	14	CASSLGPGNTEAFF	TGTGCCAGCAGCTTGGGTCCAGGGAACACTGAAGCTTTCTTT
NA	TRBV6-4	NA	TRBJ2-3	17	CASIRDPPQGYTDTQYF	TGTGCCAGCATTAGAGATCCGCCCCAAGGATACACAGATACGCAGTATTTT